The 13 T cell receptor beta chains reported below all come from one sample, sequenced in a study of CD8+CD57+ T cells in acquired aplastic anemia. Investigators profiled TCR beta VDJ and CDR3 from genomic DNA template. MiXCR, run by TCRdb on the reads, gives a single entry per CDR3 protein. The sample holds approximately 170,000 distinct CDR3 sequences, roughly half seen once. Sequenced material: sorted CD4+, CD8+, or CD8+CD57+ T cells (not recorded which) from PBMCs. These TCRs come from a human donor in good health, serving as a control.

This clonotype was counted at least ten times. The chain links TRBV30 to TRBJ2-7, with D tentatively TRBD1 (6 bases). Trimming pared 0 bases from V and 0 bases from J, leaving 6 bases between. There are 13 residues in the CDR3. From germline, CDR1 is GTSNPN and CDR2 SVGIG (reference sequence). The CDR3 reads CAWSVQGSYEQYF. The CDR3, as DNA: TGTGCCTGGAGTGTACAGGGCTCCTACGAGCAGTACTTC.

The V call is TRBV10-3, the J call TRBJ1-3, with D perhaps TRBD1 (6 bases). This CDR3 spans 15 amino acids. Trimming shortened V by 10 bases and J by 0 bases, and 16 bases separated the two germline ends. Looked up from germline, CDR1 is ENHRY and CDR2 is SYGVKD. The CDR3 is CATSAGGLSGNTIYF. In DNA, the CDR3 is TGTGCCACCTCGGCCGGGGGCCTCTCTGGAAACACCATATATTTT.

The chain combines TRBV10-3 with TRBJ1-5; 8 nucleotides align to TRBD1. Germline V gene lookup returns CDR1 ENHRY and CDR2 SYGVKD. The CDR3 totals 15 residues. V dropped 6 bases and J dropped 7; count of bases not matched to a gene: 11. This CDR3 is CAISSDRGGGQPQHF. The DNA for the CDR3 is TGTGCCATCAGCTCCGACAGGGGAGGAGGACAGCCCCAGCATTTT.

This clonotype was detected ten times or more. The chain links TRBV20-1 to TRBJ1-1; 7 bases agree with TRBD1. This CDR3 has 15 amino acids. The J segment lost 1 base and the V segment lost 5 bases, leaving 10 bases of the junction unmatched. Germline loops: CDR1 DFQATT, CDR2 SNEGSKA (reference sequence). The CDR3 here is CSAPRTGSKNTEAFF. In DNA, the CDR3 is TGCAGTGCTCCACGGACAGGTTCAAAGAACACTGAAGCTTTCTTT.

For this clonotype: Possible read error: a much larger clone is one base away. The chain is built from TRBV28 and TRBJ1-2; D gene unclear. The CDR3 runs to 12 residues. Germline CDR1 reads MDHEN; CDR2 reads SYDVKM. V lost 8 bases, J lost 7 bases, and 14 bases lay in between. The CDR3 here is CASGSPLGGYTF. The CDR3 DNA sequence: TGTGCCAGCGGTTCACCCCTAGGTGGCTACACCTTC.

The chain recombines TRBV7-2 with TRBJ2-3, with D hard to call. In germline, CDR1 is SGHTA, CDR2 FQGNSA. Trimming left V 2 bases short and J 4 bases short, with 7 bases between. This CDR3 contains 13 residues. The CDR3 is CASSLIVSDTQYF. The CDR3 DNA reads TGTGCCAGCAGCTTAATTGTGTCAGATACGCAGTATTTT.

This clonotype was seen ten or more times. The junction departs from germline at one end; a sequencing error may be responsible. In nucleotides, the CDR3 is TGTGCCACCAGCCCGGGGGGATCTAGGGAGCAGCACTTC. Its protein product is CATSPGGSREQHF. V is TRBV24-1 and J is TRBJ2-7, with TRBD2 matching over 7 bases. Germline assignment: CDR1 KGHDR and CDR2 SFDVKD. The CDR3 is 13 amino acids.

J is TRBJ1-2 and V is TRBV9; 8 positions agree with TRBD1. CDR1 and CDR2 (germline): SGDLS, YYNGEE. This CDR3 has 16 residues. V shed 0 bases, J shed 3 bases, and the junction held 7 bases outside the gene matches. CDR3 amino acids: CASSVGGTGGDYGYTF. The CDR3 DNA follows: TGTGCCAGCAGCGTAGGGGGGACAGGCGGGGACTATGGCTACACCTTC.

The table lists this clonotype with many counts. The V call is TRBV28, the J call TRBJ1-6; D is unresolved. The ends were cut back, 5 bases at V and 9 bases at J, with 11 bases in the middle. Germline CDR1 and CDR2: MDHEN and SYDVKM. The CDR3 is 13 amino acids. The CDR3 sequence is CASSPTGTSPLHF. CDR3 nucleotides: TGTGCCAGCAGTCCGACGGGAACTTCACCCCTCCACTTT.

This rearrangement joins TRBV7-9 to TRBJ1-6, with 7 bases identical to TRBD1. The CDR3 spans 14 residues. Germline V CDR1 and CDR2: SEHNR, FQNEAQ (reference sequence). V trimming: 5 bases; J trimming: 8 bases; junction bases outside the gene matches: 6. CDR3 loop: CASSQGGADSPLHF. The CDR3, as DNA: TGTGCCAGCAGCCAGGGGGGGGCGGATTCACCCCTCCACTTT.

This clonotype was picked up many times. The chain combines TRBV5-1 with TRBJ2-7; tentatively, D is TRBD2 (6 bases). The CDR3 length is 13 residues. The germline V gene has CDR1 SGHRS and CDR2 YFSETQ. The V end was cut by 3 bases, the J end by 1 base, with 8 bases between. The CDR3 sequence: CASSSGRSYEQYF. For the CDR3, the DNA is TGCGCCAGCAGCTCCGGGAGATCCTACGAGCAGTACTTC.

V usage is TRBV10-2 and J usage is TRBJ2-7, with TRBD1 identical over 10 bases. The J segment lost 4 bases and the V segment lost 7 bases, leaving 10 bases of the junction unmatched. Germline V CDR1 and CDR2: WSHSY, SAAADI. The CDR3 runs 15 residues. The CDR3 reads CASNAGTGVGYEQYF. In DNA, the CDR3 is TGCGCCAGCAACGCCGGGACAGGGGTCGGATACGAGCAGTACTTC.

This chain joins TRBV7-3 and TRBJ2-5; D is undetermined. The CDR3 spans 13 residues. V gave up 5 bases and J gave up 3 bases, with 10 bases separating them. CDR1 is SGHTA and CDR2 is FQGTGA in the germline V gene. CDR3 coding DNA: TGTGCCAGCAGCCACTCGGCAGAAGAGACCCAGTACTTC. Its protein product is CASSHSAEETQYF. Drawing the rest from reference TRBV7-3 and TRBJ2-5, the complete variable domain is GAGVSQTPSNKVTEKGKYVELRCDPISGHTALYWYRQSLGQGPEFLIYFQGTGAADDSGLPNDRFFAVRPEGSVSTLKIQRTERGDSAVYLCASSHSAEETQYFGPGTRLLVL.